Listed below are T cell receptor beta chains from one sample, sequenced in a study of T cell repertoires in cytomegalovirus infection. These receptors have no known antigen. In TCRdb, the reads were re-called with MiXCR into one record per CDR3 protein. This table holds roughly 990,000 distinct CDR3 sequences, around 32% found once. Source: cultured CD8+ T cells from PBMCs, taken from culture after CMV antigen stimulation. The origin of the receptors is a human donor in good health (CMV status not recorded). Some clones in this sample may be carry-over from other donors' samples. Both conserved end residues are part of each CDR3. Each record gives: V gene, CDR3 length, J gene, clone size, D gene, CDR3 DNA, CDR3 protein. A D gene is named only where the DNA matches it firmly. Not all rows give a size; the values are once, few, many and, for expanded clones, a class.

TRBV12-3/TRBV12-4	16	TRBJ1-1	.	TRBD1	TGTGCCAGCAGTTTAAGGGGGACAGGGGGCTTGGGAGAAGCTTTCTTT	CASSLRGTGGLGEAFF
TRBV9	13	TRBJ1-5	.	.	TGTGCCAGCAGCCCGGACTCGGGTCAGCCCCAGCATTTT	CASSPDSGQPQHF
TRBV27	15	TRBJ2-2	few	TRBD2	TGTGCCAGCAGTTTTGGCCTAGCGGGGGTAGGGGAGCTGTTTTTT	CASSFGLAGVGELFF
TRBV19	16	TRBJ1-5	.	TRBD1	TGTGCCAGTAGTTCGGCCAGACAGGGGGCGAATCAGCCCCAGCATTTT	CASSSARQGANQPQHF
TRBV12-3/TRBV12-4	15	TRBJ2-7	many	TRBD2	TGTGCCAGCAGTTTAGGGGGACTAGCGGGCGGCGAGCAGTACTTC	CASSLGGLAGGEQYF
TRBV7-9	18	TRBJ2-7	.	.	TGTGCCAGCAGCCCCATGCGGTATCGGGCGGCGACCGACTACGAGCAGTACTTC	CASSPMRYRAATDYEQYF
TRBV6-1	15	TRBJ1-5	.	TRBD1	TGTGCCAGCAGTGAAAGAAGACAGGGAACTCAGCCCCAGCATTTT	CASSERRQGTQPQHF
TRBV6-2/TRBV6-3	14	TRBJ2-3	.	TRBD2	TGTGCCACCGAGCTAGCGGGGGACACAGATACGCAGTATTTT	CATELAGDTDTQYF
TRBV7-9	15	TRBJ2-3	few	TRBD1	TGTGCCAGCAACGGTTACGACAGGGCGGTAGATACGCAGTATTTT	CASNGYDRAVDTQYF
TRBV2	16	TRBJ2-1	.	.	TGTGCCAGCACTCCCCCCCGGGACCCTTCCGGGGATGAGCAGTTCTTC	CASTPPRDPSGDEQFF
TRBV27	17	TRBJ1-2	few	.	TGTGCCAGCAGCCTCCAGGGTAGTCCCCGTTTTAACTATGGCTACACCTTC	CASSLQGSPRFNYGYTF
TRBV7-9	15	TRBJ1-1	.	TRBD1	TGTGCCAGCGCCCCCACAGGGGCTATGAACACTGAAGCTTTCTTT	CASAPTGAMNTEAFF
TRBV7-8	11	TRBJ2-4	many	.	TGTGCCAGCAGCTTACCCGGACGTTTGCACTTC	CASSLPGRLHF
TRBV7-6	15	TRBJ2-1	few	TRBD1	TGTGCCAGCAGCTCCGGGACAGGGGGCGTCAATGAGCAGTTCTTC	CASSSGTGGVNEQFF